The 26 T cell receptor beta chains reported below all come from one sample, sequenced in a study of siplizumab effects on memory and regulatory T cells. Data came from immunoSEQ multiplex PCR; TCRdb stores just in-frame clones and leaves some out. Among roughly 92,000 clones listed, nearly 95% were seen once. The sequencing sample was made of non-Treg CD4+ T cells sorted from blood. These receptors came from a human donor in good health.

The chain carries TRBV11-3 and TRBJ2-7; TRBD2 is a possible D gene (6 bases). This CDR3 region has 15 residues. The germline V and J ends were trimmed by 1 base and 7 bases, with 17 bases remaining between them. Per the germline V gene, CDR1 is SGHNT and CDR2 is YENEEA. CDR3 amino acids: CASSLVGGDLGEQYF. CDR3 bases: TGTGCCAGCAGCTTAGTGGGGGGAGACCTAGGGGAGCAGTACTTC.

The chain is built from TRBV27 and TRBJ2-7, with 9 nucleotides matching TRBD1. After removal of 5 bases from V and 3 bases from J, the junction contained 11 bases not matched to a gene. Germline V gives CDR1 MNHEY, CDR2 SMNVEV (reference sequence). The CDR3 runs 16 residues. The CDR3 sequence: CASSPQTRTGDYEQYF. CDR3 bases: TGTGCCAGCAGTCCCCAAACTAGGACAGGGGACTACGAGCAGTACTTC.

This clone was observed once. V is TRBV5-1 and J is TRBJ2-5; TRBD1 or TRBD2 may be the D gene (5 bases each). CDR1 and CDR2 (germline): SGHRS, YFSETQ. The CDR3 has 16 residues. The ends were cut back, 4 bases at V and 1 base at J, with 17 bases in the middle. The CDR3 DNA sequence: TGCGCCAGCAGCGTTGGTGGGGGTTCCTCCCAAGAGACCCAGTACTTC. Translation gives CASSVGGGSSQETQYF.

The chain couples TRBV9 to TRBJ2-7; D gene ambiguous. This CDR3 has 14 residues. Trimming removed 0 bases from V and 0 bases from J, with 7 bases in between. The germline gives CDR1 SGDLS, CDR2 YYNGEE. The CDR3 spells CASSVGQSSYEQYF. The CDR3 DNA follows: TGTGCCAGCAGCGTAGGTCAAAGCTCCTACGAGCAGTACTTC.

The V and J genes are TRBV30 and TRBJ1-5, with 8 bases aligning to TRBD1. CDR1 and CDR2 (germline): GTSNPN, SVGIG (reference sequence). CDR3 size: 13 residues. Losses at the gene ends were 2 bases for V and 5 bases for J; bases not matched to a gene: 2. This CDR3 is CAWSLDRDQPQHF. CDR3 sequence (DNA): TGTGCCTGGAGTCTGGACAGGGATCAGCCCCAGCATTTT.

This clone came up a few times. The chain has TRBV27 and TRBJ1-6, with 7 bases identical to TRBD1. The CDR3 sequence is 12 residues long. Losses at the gene ends were 5 bases for V and 13 bases for J; bases not matched to a gene: 5. From germline, CDR1 is MNHEY and CDR2 SMNVEV (reference sequence). The CDR3 here is CASSRQGLPLHF. In nucleotides, the CDR3 is TGTGCCAGCAGTCGACAGGGCCTCCCCCTCCACTTT.

The V gene is TRBV7-6, the J gene TRBJ2-3; D call uncertain. The V end was cut by 1 base, the J end by 7 bases, with 15 bases between. This CDR3 spans 15 amino acids. CDR1 and CDR2 from the germline V gene are SGHVS and FNYEAQ. CDR3 sequence: CASSLDVGKVNTQYF. The CDR3 DNA is TGTGCCAGCAGCTTAGATGTAGGGAAGGTAAATACGCAGTATTTT.

This rearrangement joins TRBV2 to TRBJ1-5; TRBD1 aligns across 7 bases. The CDR3 covers 16 residues. CDR1 is SNHLY and CDR2 is FYNNEI in the germline V gene. V lost 6 bases to trimming and J lost 2 bases; unmatched junction nucleotides: 10. CDR3: CASRAGAGGGNQPQHF. CDR3 coding DNA: TGTGCCAGCAGGGCCGGGGCAGGGGGAGGCAATCAGCCCCAGCATTTT.

The chain combines TRBV2 with TRBJ1-2, with no clear D. V dropped 8 bases and J dropped 7 bases, with 14 bases sitting between them. From germline, CDR1 is SNHLY and CDR2 FYNNEI. The CDR3 is made up of 12 amino acids. The CDR3 is CASVRVSSGYTF. The CDR3 DNA is TGTGCCAGCGTCCGAGTGTCTAGTGGCTACACCTTC.

CDR3 bases: TGTGCCAGTAGTATGGTACTAGCGGGTGGGTACAATGAGCAGTTCTTC. Its translation is CASSMVLAGGYNEQFF. The V call is TRBV19, the J call TRBJ2-1; 9 bases map to TRBD2. This CDR3 has 16 residues. CDR1 and CDR2 (germline): LNHDA, SQIVND (reference sequence). The junction had 7 bases not matched to a gene; V was cut back by 3 bases and J by 4 bases.

J is TRBJ2-1 and V is TRBV29-1; TRBD2 agrees at 13 bases. The germline V gene encodes CDR1 SQVTM and CDR2 ANQGSEA. This CDR3 has 14 residues. Trimming removed 6 bases from V and 5 bases from J; junction bases left unmatched: 4. CDR3 amino acids: CSVGGLAGDNEQFF. The CDR3, as DNA: TGCAGCGTCGGTGGACTAGCGGGAGACAATGAGCAGTTCTTC.

V and J are TRBV19 and TRBJ1-2; 7 bases match TRBD1. Trimming at V came to 0 bases and at J to 4 bases, leaving 5 bases not matched to a gene. Per the germline V gene, CDR1 is LNHDA and CDR2 is SQIVND (reference sequence). This CDR3 is 15 amino acids long. The CDR3 DNA follows: TGTGCCAGTAGTATAGAGGACTCAGGGGGCTATGGCTACACCTTC. This translates into CASSIEDSGGYGYTF.

The chain links TRBV4-1 to TRBJ2-3, with D perhaps matching TRBD2 (5 bases). The V gene lost 2 bases and the J gene lost 4 bases, with 13 bases spanning the gap. The CDR3 has 15 residues. CDR1 is MGHRA, CDR2 YSYEKL, per germline. The chain's CDR3 is CASSQPAGSPDTQYF. CDR3 coding DNA: TGCGCCAGCAGCCAACCTGCGGGCAGCCCAGATACGCAGTATTTT.

This chain links TRBV5-1 with TRBJ2-7; a possible D gene is TRBD1 (5 bases). Per the germline V gene, CDR1 is SGHRS and CDR2 is YFSETQ. The CDR3 covers 13 residues. V lost 0 bases to trimming and J lost 5 bases, with 9 bases between them. The CDR3 reads CASSLARVDEQYF. The CDR3, as DNA: TGCGCCAGCAGCTTGGCCAGGGTGGACGAGCAGTACTTC.

The rearrangement links TRBV29-1 to TRBJ2-5; 12 positions agree with TRBD1. Per the germline V gene, CDR1 is SQVTM and CDR2 is ANQGSEA. The CDR3 consists of 16 residues. J lost 5 bases, V lost 6 bases, and 13 bases had no gene match. CDR3 sequence reads: CSVSRDRGRNGETQYF. The CDR3 coding sequence is TGCAGCGTGAGCCGGGACAGGGGGCGTAATGGCGAGACCCAGTACTTC.

The V gene is TRBV10-3, the J gene TRBJ1-5, with D hard to call. The V and J ends lost 7 bases and 0 bases respectively, with 7 bases between them. Germline assignment: CDR1 ENHRY and CDR2 SYGVKD. This CDR3 is 13 amino acids long. In DNA form, the CDR3 reads TGTGCCATCAAAGAGTATAGCAATCAGCCCCAGCATTTT. Translated, it gives CAIKEYSNQPQHF.

On this clone: The identical CDR3 is also encoded by other nucleotide sequences in the sample. This CDR3 is CASSPGTGRETQYF. The CDR3 DNA follows: TGCGCCAGCAGCCCTGGGACTGGAAGAGAGACCCAGTACTTC. J is TRBJ2-5 and V is TRBV5-1; D possibly corresponds to TRBD2 (6 bases). The CDR3 consists of 14 residues. The germline CDR1 and CDR2 sequences are SGHRS and YFSETQ. Trimming stripped 4 bases from V and 4 bases from J, with 14 bases between. Together with reference TRBV5-1 and TRBJ2-5, the CDR3 gives the full variable domain: KAGVTQTPRYLIKTRGQQVTLSCSPISGHRSVSWYQQTPGQGLQFLFEYFSETQRNKGNFPGRFSGRQFSNSRSEMNVSTLELGDSALYLCASSPGTGRETQYFGPGTRLLVL.

V usage is TRBV6-5 and J usage is TRBJ2-5; 10 bases match TRBD2. After removal of 6 bases from V and 3 bases from J, the junction contained 7 bases not matched to a gene. From germline, CDR1 is MNHEY and CDR2 SVGAGI. The CDR3 spans 15 residues. The CDR3 region has the DNA TGTGCCAGCAGATTTAGCGGGGGGACCAAAGAGACCCAGTACTTC. Its translation is CASRFSGGTKETQYF.

The V call is TRBV9, the J call TRBJ2-5, with 11 positions matching TRBD2. Trimming removed 0 bases from V and 4 bases from J; junction bases left unmatched: 2. The CDR3 covers 15 residues. Germline lookup yields CDR1 SGDLS and CDR2 YYNGEE. This CDR3 is CASSVGLAGGETQYF. The CDR3, as DNA: TGTGCCAGCAGCGTAGGGCTAGCGGGAGGAGAGACCCAGTACTTC.

The chain carries TRBV21-1 and TRBJ1-2. TRBV21-1 is designated a pseudogene. The CDR3 consists of 15 residues. The CDR3 here is CASRGLWGGYYGYTF. CDR3 nucleotide sequence: TGTGCCAGCAGGGGTTTGTGGGGAGGCTACTATGGCTACACCTTC.

The J gene is TRBJ1-2, the V gene TRBV6-5; TRBD1 is a possible D gene (6 bases). Germline lookup yields CDR1 MNHEY and CDR2 SVGAGI. Trimming shortened V by 6 bases and J by 7 bases, and 15 bases separated the two germline ends. CDR3 length equals 13 residues. CDR3 coding DNA: TGTGCCAGCAGACAAGGGGGGGTTCGTGGCTACACCTTC. This gives the protein CASRQGGVRGYTF.

In its sample, this clone was seen once. One junction end does not reproduce the germline sequence, and a read error may be involved. This chain joins TRBV7-7 and TRBJ2-1; D is possibly TRBD2 (6 bases). This CDR3 is built from 12 residues. Germline V gene sequence: CDR1 SSHAT, CDR2 FNYEAQ (reference sequence). This chain's CDR3 is CASSPAGNEQFF. Here the CDR3 DNA reads TGTGCTAGCAGCCCCGCGGGGAATGAGCAGTTCTTC. Variable domain in full (rest from reference TRBV7-7 and TRBJ2-1): GAGVSQSPRYKVTKRGQDVTLRCDPISSHATLYWYQQALGQGPEFLTYFNYEAQPDKSGLPSDRFSAERPEGSISTLTIQRTEQRDSAMYRCASSPAGNEQFFGPGTRLTVL.

J is TRBJ1-1 and V is TRBV6-6; D ambiguous. CDR1 MNHNY and CDR2 SVGAGI come from the germline V gene (reference sequence). This CDR3 spans 13 amino acids. Between the trimmed V and J ends, which lost 8 bases and 4 bases, there was a span of 14 bases. CDR3 coding DNA: TGTGCCAGCGCGGCAAGGTTCGGCACTGAAGCTTTCTTT. Translated, it gives CASAARFGTEAFF.

This clone was counted once. The V and J genes are TRBV30 and TRBJ1-1, with D unclear. Per germline, CDR1 GTSNPN and CDR2 SVGIG (reference sequence). V gave up 3 bases and J gave up 1 base, with 6 bases separating them. The CDR3 length is 12 residues. Here the CDR3 reads CAWRIGNTEAFF. The CDR3 DNA reads TGTGCCTGGAGAATAGGGAACACTGAAGCTTTCTTT.

The chain joins TRBV19 to TRBJ1-1; the D is unclear. This CDR3 comprises 16 residues. The germline V and J ends were trimmed by 4 bases and 3 bases, with 18 bases remaining between them. Germline assignment: CDR1 LNHDA and CDR2 SQIVND (reference sequence). In DNA form, the CDR3 reads TGTGCCAGTAGTAGCCGTTTCGAGTTCTCGGACACTGAAGCTTTCTTT. It codes for CASSSRFEFSDTEAFF.

This CDR3 reads CASSATVLTDTQYF. The CDR3 nucleotides read TGTGCCAGCAGCGCCACAGTGCTCACAGATACGCAGTATTTT. This chain connects TRBV7-2 to TRBJ2-3; D gene uncertain. CDR3 length: 14 residues. V lost 5 bases and J lost 2, with 11 bases in between. The germline V gene has CDR1 SGHTA and CDR2 FQGNSA.